This TCR beta chain was obtained from a study of identical twins. Study outcomes and limitations: Analyses based on zero insertions could be partly confounded by invariant MAIT and iNKT cells. Insertions ran lower in abundant cord blood beta clonotypes, though not in memory repertoires. Weaker excess twin sharing was seen among beta out-of-frame sequences.

TCRdb reprocessed the 5' RACE reads via MiXCR and lists one record per CDR3 protein. The table has about 240,000 distinct CDR3 sequences, over 9.5% seen once; the top ten hold 3.5% to 5%. The J segment lost 3 bases and the V segment lost 3 bases, leaving 9 bases of the junction unmatched. CDR1 and CDR2 from the germline V gene are KGHDR and SFDVKD. CDR3 length equals 18 residues. For this clonotype: The antigen is undetermined.

A further study also used this sample, focusing on yellow fever vaccine responses in identical twins.

The sequenced sample consisted of memory (CD45RO+) T cells sorted from blood. This chain links TRBV24-1 with TRBJ2-3, with 12 bases identical to TRBD1. The TCR was taken from a woman aged 18-30 years in good health. The CDR3 region has the DNA TGTGCCACCAGTGATACCACCGGGACAGGGGGCGCAACAGATACGCAGTATTTT. Protein product: CATSDTTGTGGATDTQYF.